The 26 T cell receptor beta chains presented below share a single source sample, sequenced in a study of tumor-infiltrating lymphocytes in primary liver carcinoma (dated by TCRdb to 2016 to 2017). The sequencer was an Illumina HiSeq 2500. TCRbeta-specific cDNA was reverse-transcribed from about 0.45 ug total RNA using a constant-region primer and ProtoScript II reverse transcriptase. The TCRbeta libraries were prepared through three rounds of nested multiplex PCR following a slightly modified ARM-PCR procedure. Multiplex TRBV1-TRBV30 forward primers and a Cbeta reverse primer were used in the first two PCR rounds, each of which was run for 9 to 11 cycles. TCRdb reanalyzed the raw reads on its own, using fastp at Q25 for trimming and MiXCR for clone calling, and kept in-frame beta chains. Each CDR3 protein gets just one entry, which takes the most common genes and DNA from the rows behind it. In this sample the table shows 330,000 or so distinct CDR3 sequences, almost 65% of which occur a single time. Of the sample, 5.5% to 8% is held by the ten largest clones.

Blood RNA was extracted from unsorted whole blood with TRIzol reagent; germline DNA came from the DNeasy Blood & Tissue kit. Sequencing input: peripheral blood. Receptors originate from a man aged 35 to 55 with primary liver carcinoma and hepatitis B virus infection.

This clonotype was recorded at least ten times. This chain links TRBV11-2 with TRBJ2-3; 7 nucleotides match TRBD2. This CDR3 contains 15 residues. Germline CDR1 reads SGHAT; CDR2 reads FQNNGV. V lost 5 bases, J lost 2 bases, and 7 bases stayed unmatched. CDR3 DNA: TGTGCCAGCAGCCATAAAGCGGGGAACACAGATACGCAGTATTTT. This codes for CASSHKAGNTDTQYF.

The chain employs TRBV6-6 and TRBJ2-7; 7 positions match TRBD1. The CDR3 sequence is 14 residues long. CDR1 and CDR2 from the germline V gene are MNHNY and SVGAGI (reference sequence). J lost 6 bases, V lost 5 bases, and 10 bases had no gene match. The CDR3 sequence is CASSPEDRSCEQYF. The CDR3, as DNA: TGTGCCAGCAGTCCCGAGGACAGGTCATGCGAGCAGTACTTC.

In this sample, this clonotype turned up many times. This rearrangement joins TRBV29-1 to TRBJ2-7, with 8 nucleotides matching TRBD2. The CDR3 sequence is 11 residues long. The V gene end was trimmed by 7 bases and the J gene end by 8 bases; junction bases not matched to a gene: 7. CDR1 is SQVTM and CDR2 is ANQGSEA in the germline V gene. The CDR3 bases are TGCAGCGCCGGGGGGGGGAGAAAGCAGTACTTC. Amino acid sequence: CSAGGGRKQYF.

This clonotype was detected only once. It may be a read error: a sequence one base away is much more abundant. This sequence joins TRBV12-5 and TRBJ2-5; tentative D call: TRBD2 (5 bases). The CDR3 has 13 amino acids. In germline, CDR1 is LGHNT, CDR2 FRNRAP. The CDR3, as DNA: TGTACTAGTGGTACGGACGTCCAAGAGACCCAGTACTTC. This sequence encodes CTSGTDVQETQYF.

About this clonotype: Germline and junction disagree at one end, which may indicate a read error. The J gene is TRBJ1-2, the V gene TRBV4-1; no firm D call. CDR1 and CDR2 from the germline V gene are MGHRA and YSYEKL. The CDR3 covers 15 residues. The CDR3 nucleotides read TGCGCCAGCGGCCAAGACGTCGGTTCTAACTATGGCTACACCTTC. Protein: CASGQDVGSNYGYTF.

Many counts were recorded for this clonotype. The rearrangement links TRBV12-3 or TRBV12-4 to TRBJ2-5, with TRBD1 matching 8 bases. With V trimmed by 6 bases and J by 4 bases, 7 bases remained unmatched. The CDR3 runs 14 residues. The CDR3 reads CASSRGTGLETQYF. The CDR3 DNA follows: TGTGCCAGCAGCCGCGGGACAGGTTTAGAGACCCAGTACTTC.

Worth noting for this clonotype: Germline and junction disagree at one end, which may indicate a read error. The rearrangement joins TRBV11-2 to TRBJ2-5; 7 nucleotides agree with TRBD1. CDR1 is SGHAT, CDR2 FQNNGV, per germline. The CDR3 is 16 residues long. The CDR3 sequence is CASSLIRSRGMKTRYF. The CDR3 coding sequence is TGTGCCAGCAGCTTAATCCGAAGCAGGGGGATGAAGACCCGGTACTTC. Filled out from reference TRBV11-2 and TRBJ2-5, the complete variable domain reads EAGVAQSPRYKIIEKRQSVAFWCNPISGHATLYWYQQILGQGPKLLIQFQNNGVVDDSQLPKDRFSAERLKGVDSTLKIQPAKLEDSAVYLCASSLIRSRGMKTRYFGPGTRLLVL.

Comments on this clonotype: This may come from a read error, since a much larger clone is one base off. This chain joins TRBV28 and TRBJ1-2; 7 positions agree with TRBD1. The CDR3 sequence is 15 residues long. Germline CDR1 reads MDHEN; CDR2 reads SYDVKM. The CDR3 spells CAGSAIRTGVRGYTF. In nucleotides, the CDR3 is TGTGCCGGCAGTGCCATAAGGACAGGCGTGCGCGGCTACACCTTC.

This clonotype was observed a few times. The gene calls are TRBV6-5 and TRBJ1-5; the D is unclear. V lost 5 bases, J lost 1 base, and 6 bases lay in between. Per the germline V gene, CDR1 is MNHEY and CDR2 is SVGAGI. The CDR3 is 13 amino acids. CDR3 protein: CASSDKSNQPQHF. CDR3 in DNA: TGTGCCAGCAGTGACAAGAGCAATCAGCCCCAGCATTTT.

This clonotype was counted many times. This rearrangement joins TRBV5-5 to TRBJ2-5; 9 bases line up with TRBD2. J was trimmed by 5 bases and V by 2 bases; bases with no gene match: 16. Germline CDR1 and CDR2: SGHKS and YYEKEE (reference sequence). CDR3 size: 18 residues. The CDR3 bases are TGTGCCAGCAGCTTCTACCCGTTAGCGGGAGAGATTGCGGAGACCCAGTACTTC. Translation: CASSFYPLAGEIAETQYF.

Points on this clonotype: One junction end disagrees with the germline gene, perhaps due to a read error. The V gene is TRBV4-1, the J gene TRBJ2-3; D gene unclear. This CDR3 is 14 amino acids long. Germline V gene lookup returns CDR1 MGHRA and CDR2 YSYEKL. CDR3 sequence: CASSQEDVFPTQYF. CDR3 DNA: TGCGCCAGCAGCCAAGAAGACGTGTTCCCTACGCAATATTTT.

A single count supports this clonotype. The chain recombines TRBV10-3 with TRBJ2-5; TRBD2 matches 8 bases. CDR1 and CDR2 from the germline V gene are ENHRY and SYGVKD. After removal of 5 bases from V and 1 base from J, the junction contained 18 bases not matched to a gene. This CDR3 is built from 19 residues. CDR3 coding DNA: TGTGCCATCAGTACCTTATGGCGGGAGGTGGGGGAACCCCAAGAGACCCAGTACTTC. Its translation is CAISTLWREVGEPQETQYF.

The V and J genes are TRBV6-1 and TRBJ1-1; 9 bases map to TRBD1. This CDR3 region has 15 residues. Germline CDR1 reads MNHNS; CDR2 reads SASEGT. V gave up 6 bases and J gave up 4 bases; unmatched junction bases: 9. Here the CDR3 reads CASSLQGASRTEAFF. The CDR3 DNA is TGTGCCAGCAGCCTACAGGGGGCAAGTCGCACTGAAGCTTTCTTT.

The genes are TRBV12-3 or TRBV12-4 and TRBJ2-1; TRBD2 matches 11 bases. CDR3 length: 15 residues. With 7 bases clipped from V and 4 bases from J, the junction kept 6 bases outside the gene matches. The CDR3 DNA sequence: TGTGCCAGCAATGCACTAGCGGGAGAATACAATGAGCAGTTCTTC. It encodes CASNALAGEYNEQFF.

This clonotype was detected a few times. The chain couples TRBV5-6 to TRBJ2-2, with TRBD2 matching 9 bases. Germline trimming cut 10 bases from V and 6 bases from J; bases unmatched to any gene: 13. Germline loops: CDR1 SGHDT, CDR2 YYEEEE. CDR3 length equals 15 residues. The CDR3 is CAGTFGGRAPGELFF. For the CDR3, the DNA is TGTGCCGGCACCTTCGGCGGGAGGGCCCCCGGGGAGCTGTTTTTT.

This clonotype was detected many times. The junction departs from germline at one end; a sequencing error may be responsible. V gene TRBV6-5 combines with J gene TRBJ2-7; D gene unclear. The CDR3 contains 13 residues. CDR1 and CDR2 (germline): MNHEY, SVGAGI. The CDR3 here is CASSYSSVYEQYF. Here the CDR3 DNA reads TGTGCCAGCAGCTACTCGAGTGTCTACGAGCAGTACTTC.

The chain uses TRBV20-1 and TRBJ2-5; D is perhaps TRBD1 (6 bases). The CDR3 has 15 amino acids. V was cut by 2 bases and J by 1 base, with 14 bases left in between. From germline, CDR1 is DFQATT and CDR2 SNEGSKA (reference sequence). In DNA, the CDR3 is TGCAGTGCTAGAAACCCTTACAGGGTCCAAGAGACCCAGTACTTC. The encoded protein is CSARNPYRVQETQYF.

This clonotype appeared a few times. The junction does not match germline at one end; this may be a read error. The chain recombines TRBV11-1 with TRBJ2-4, with TRBD2 identical over 16 bases. The J call is doubtful: the DNA matches TRBJ2-7 better. Germline V gene lookup returns CDR1 SGHAT and CDR2 FQDESV (reference sequence). CDR3 length: 17 amino acids. The CDR3 nucleotides read TGTACCAGCAGCGCGGGACTAGCGGGGGGGCCTTTGGGCGAGCAGTACTTC. Translated, it gives CTSSAGLAGGPLGEQYF.

This clonotype was seen a few times. V usage is TRBV5-4 and J usage is TRBJ2-3, with 7 bases lining up with TRBD2. This CDR3 comprises 16 residues. With 4 bases clipped from V and 0 bases from J, the junction kept 8 bases outside the gene matches. Germline loops: CDR1 SGHNT, CDR2 YYREEE (reference sequence). CDR3 nucleotide sequence: TGTGCCAGCAGCACACTAGCGCATCCTAGCACAGATACGCAGTATTTT. Amino acids: CASSTLAHPSTDTQYF.

V gene TRBV6-2 or TRBV6-3 combines with J gene TRBJ2-7; TRBD1 matches 9 bases. This CDR3 has 19 amino acids. CDR1 is MNHEY and CDR2 is SVGEGT in the germline V gene. V lost 4 bases and J lost 3; bases outside the gene matches: 19. CDR3 in DNA: TGTGCCAGCAGTTTTATGCTGGGACAGGGATTCAATGATGGCTACGAGCAGTACTTC. Translation gives CASSFMLGQGFNDGYEQYF.

This clonotype was observed a few times. The V and J genes are TRBV5-5 and TRBJ2-4, with 8 bases identical to TRBD1. This CDR3 has 13 amino acids. V lost 0 bases, J lost 7 bases, and 0 bases stayed unmatched. From germline, CDR1 is SGHKS and CDR2 YYEKEE (reference sequence). The CDR3 is CASSLDRGNIQYF. CDR3 coding DNA: TGTGCCAGCAGCTTGGACAGGGGGAACATTCAGTACTTC.

This clonotype appeared many times. The chain links TRBV6-6 to TRBJ2-2, with 11 bases that match TRBD1. The trim removed 2 bases at V and 5 bases at J, leaving 7 bases unmatched. CDR3 size: 17 residues. Germline assignment: CDR1 MNHNY and CDR2 SVGAGI (reference sequence). The CDR3 DNA is TGTGCCAGCAGTTACCCGGACAGGGGGCGGTGGACCGGGGAGCTGTTTTTT. It yields the protein CASSYPDRGRWTGELFF.

There are many counts of this clonotype. The V gene is TRBV4-1, the J gene TRBJ2-3; 10 bases are shared with TRBD2. The germline V gene encodes CDR1 MGHRA and CDR2 YSYEKL. The trim removed 3 bases at V and 2 bases at J, leaving 8 bases unmatched. The CDR3 loop spans 17 amino acids. The CDR3 sequence is CASSHDSTSGLTDTQYF. CDR3 nucleotide sequence: TGCGCCAGCAGCCATGATTCGACTAGCGGGCTCACAGATACGCAGTATTTT.

In the case of this clonotype: The junction and the germline gene differ at one end; a read error may be behind it. This sequence joins TRBV11-1 and TRBJ2-7; possibly TRBD1 or TRBD2 for D (5 bases each). Per the germline V gene, CDR1 is SGHAT and CDR2 is FQDESV (reference sequence). The CDR3 runs to 16 residues. The CDR3 is CASSRTRSREMYEQYF. CDR3 bases: TGTGCCAGCAGTCGTACCAGGTCCAGGGAGATGTACGAACAGTACTTC.

In the case of this clonotype: An end of the junction does not agree with germline; a read error may underlie this. This chain connects TRBV10-3 to TRBJ2-2, with 8 positions matching TRBD1. The CDR3 totals 14 residues. CDR1 is ENHRY, CDR2 SYGVKD, per germline. CDR3 region: CAISGTGNTGKLFF. In DNA, the CDR3 is TGTGCCATCAGTGGGACAGGGAACACCGGGAAGCTGTTTTTT.

This clonotype was seen a single time. A clone one base away is much larger, so this may be a read error. The genes are TRBV5-4 and TRBJ2-4; the D gene could be TRBD1 or TRBD2 (5 bases each). Germline CDR1 reads SGHNT; CDR2 reads YYREEE (reference sequence). V was pared by 4 bases and J by 8 bases, with 7 bases between. The CDR3 contains 11 residues. This CDR3 reads CASSVGDIQYF. Here the CDR3 DNA reads TGTGCCAGCAGCGTGGGGGACATTCAGTACTTC.